The TCR beta chain described here comes from a study of cytomegalovirus exposure and HLA in healthy donors. Researchers ran the PCR with 60 Vbeta and 13 Jbeta primers. Produced via immunoSEQ multiplex PCR; TCRdb's table is partial and in-frame only. The sample contains around 160,000 clones, about 64% of which appear only once. CDR1 KGHSH and CDR2 LQKENI come from the germline V gene. V lost 2 bases, J lost 10 bases, and 12 bases lay in between. The CDR3 runs to 14 residues. Sequenced input: PBMCs. This rearrangement joins TRBV18 to TRBJ1-6, with a weak D call TRBD1 (6 bases). This clonotype was sampled from a man aged 50-60 years in good health and CMV-seronegative. The CDR3 loop is CASSPDGGGSPLHF. The CDR3 bases are TGTGCCAGCTCACCAGATGGGGGCGGCTCACCCCTCCACTTT.